These 23 T cell receptor beta chains were sequenced from one sample in a study of T cell responses to AZD1222 COVID-19 vaccine. This table comes from immunoSEQ multiplex PCR, and its TCRdb copy is limited to in-frame clones, with some not included. This sample has tens of thousands of clones; 85% to 95% occur once, and the top ten carry around 5.3%. The sample was peripheral blood, taken on day 0 of AZD1222 vaccination. These TCRs come from an adult in good health.

The gene calls are TRBV3-1 (or the pseudogene TRBV3-2) and TRBJ1-2; D uncertain. Germline-derived CDR1 and CDR2 are LGHDT and YNNKEL (reference sequence). CDR3 length: 12 residues. The V gene lost 0 bases and the J gene lost 7 bases, with 6 bases spanning the gap. CDR3: CASSQESRGYTF. DNA for the CDR3: TGTGCCAGCAGCCAAGAGAGTCGTGGCTACACCTTC.

This chain connects TRBV28 to TRBJ1-1, with D uncertain. Germline V gene lookup returns CDR1 MDHEN and CDR2 SYDVKM. The V gene lost 3 bases and the J gene lost 4 bases, with 12 bases spanning the gap. This CDR3 has 14 residues. The CDR3 is CASSFDNPGTEAFF. DNA of the CDR3: TGTGCCAGCAGTTTTGACAACCCCGGCACTGAAGCTTTCTTT.

CDR3 residues: CASRGPGGFGTNEKLFF. The CDR3 coding sequence is TGTGCCAGCAGGGGGCCCGGAGGGTTTGGAACTAATGAAAAACTGTTTTTT. This sequence joins TRBV27 and TRBJ1-4; tentative D call: TRBD1 (5 bases). V was clipped by 6 bases and J by 1 base, with 18 bases between them. This CDR3 has 17 residues. CDR1 is MNHEY and CDR2 is SMNVEV in the germline V gene (reference sequence).

J is TRBJ2-1 and V is TRBV24-1, with a possible D match to TRBD2 (6 bases). This CDR3 is built from 14 residues. The V gene's germline CDR1 is KGHDR and CDR2 SFDVKD. V dropped 6 bases and J dropped 4 bases, with 12 bases sitting between them. In nucleotides, the CDR3 is TGTGCCACCAGTCCCGGGACTCTTTACAATGAGCAGTTCTTC. This translates into CATSPGTLYNEQFF.

This chain uses TRBV5-1 with TRBJ1-1; 9 bases are a match to TRBD1. The CDR3 sequence is 15 residues long. Per the germline V gene, CDR1 is SGHRS and CDR2 is YFSETQ. V was pared by 5 bases and J by 2 bases, with 7 bases of the junction left unmatched. CDR3 DNA: TGCGCCAGCAGTTGGGGACAGGGAGGTAACACTGAAGCTTTCTTT. Translating gives CASSWGQGGNTEAFF. Together with reference TRBV5-1 and TRBJ1-1, the CDR3 gives the full variable domain: KAGVTQTPRYLIKTRGQQVTLSCSPISGHRSVSWYQQTPGQGLQFLFEYFSETQRNKGNFPGRFSGRQFSNSRSEMNVSTLELGDSALYLCASSWGQGGNTEAFFGQGTRLTVV.

Only one count was recorded for this clone. The chain employs TRBV7-9 and TRBJ1-4; D is ambiguous. The CDR3 runs to 16 residues. CDR1 and CDR2 from the germline V gene are SEHNR and FQNEAQ (reference sequence). V dropped 5 bases and J dropped 2 bases, with 15 bases sitting between them. The CDR3 here is CASSPRAGGTNEKLFF. CDR3 sequence (DNA): TGTGCCAGCAGCCCGCGGGCGGGTGGGACTAATGAAAAACTGTTTTTT. The full variable domain, rest sourced from reference TRBV7-9 and TRBJ1-4, is DTGVSQNPRHKITKRGQNVTFRCDPISEHNRLYWYRQTLGQGPEFLTYFQNEAQLEKSRLLSDRFSAERPKGSFSTLEIQRTEQGDSAMYLCASSPRAGGTNEKLFFGSGTQLSVL.

This clone has only one observation. V and J are TRBV14 and TRBJ2-2, with D hard to call. Germline CDR1 and CDR2: SGHDN and FVKESK. This CDR3 has 13 residues. Trimming left V 0 bases short and J 4 bases short, with 3 bases between. CDR3 DNA sequence: TGTGCCAGCAGCCAAGATACCACCGGGGAGCTGTTTTTT. Protein: CASSQDTTGELFF.

The CDR3 protein is CASSIGQGGNYGYTF. In DNA form, the CDR3 reads TGTGCCAGTAGTATTGGACAGGGAGGAAACTATGGCTACACCTTC. J is TRBJ1-2 and V is TRBV19, with 8 bases that match TRBD1. The J segment lost 2 bases and the V segment lost 3 bases, leaving 5 bases of the junction unmatched. Germline V CDR1 and CDR2: LNHDA, SQIVND (reference sequence). The CDR3 totals 15 residues. The complete variable domain, with remaining parts taken from reference TRBV19 and TRBJ1-2, reads DGGITQSPKYLFRKEGQNVTLSCEQNLNHDAMYWYRQDPGQGLRLIYYSQIVNDFQKGDIAEGYSVSREKKESFPLTVTSAQKNPTAFYLCASSIGQGGNYGYTFGSGTRLTVV.

This rearrangement joins TRBV5-6 to TRBJ2-3, with a possible D match to TRBD1 (6 bases). Per germline, CDR1 SGHDT and CDR2 YYEEEE. Trimming stripped 4 bases from V and 1 base from J, with 16 bases between. CDR3 length equals 16 residues. CDR3 DNA sequence: TGTGCCAGCAGCCTTGTTGGGACACCCCGCACAGATACGCAGTATTTT. Protein product: CASSLVGTPRTDTQYF. The full variable domain, its missing parts supplied by reference TRBV5-6 and TRBJ2-3, is DAGVTQSPTHLIKTRGQQVTLRCSPKSGHDTVSWYQQALGQGPQFIFQYYEEEERQRGNFPDRFSGHQFPNYSSELNVNALLLGDSALYLCASSLVGTPRTDTQYFGPGTRLTVL.

The rearrangement uses TRBV5-1 and TRBJ2-7; 10 bases match TRBD1. The CDR3 loop spans 16 amino acids. Per germline, CDR1 SGHRS and CDR2 YFSETQ. V shed 4 bases, J shed 2 bases, and the junction held 9 bases outside the gene matches. The CDR3 spells CASSPYRDRGTYEQYF. CDR3 nucleotide sequence: TGCGCCAGCAGCCCATACCGGGACAGGGGTACCTACGAGCAGTACTTC.

The chain uses TRBV5-1 and TRBJ2-7; possibly TRBD1 for D (5 bases). The V gene's germline CDR1 is SGHRS and CDR2 YFSETQ. With 0 bases removed from V and 5 bases from J, the gap between germline ends came to 18 bases. The CDR3 is 16 residues long. The CDR3 DNA is TGCGCCAGCAGCTTGGCCCAGGGTATTTATCCCCACGAGCAGTACTTC. Translated: CASSLAQGIYPHEQYF.

This clone showed up just once. The V call is TRBV6-5, the J call TRBJ2-7; D call uncertain. CDR1 and CDR2 from the germline V gene are MNHEY and SVGAGI. V dropped 6 bases and J dropped 4 bases, with 13 bases sitting between them. CDR3 length: 13 residues. CDR3 DNA: TGTGCCAGCAGGTCCTCGGCTTTATACGAGCAGTACTTC. Protein sequence: CASRSSALYEQYF.

The chain joins TRBV10-1 to TRBJ2-2; 9 bases match TRBD1. In germline, CDR1 is WNHNN, CDR2 SYGVQD (reference sequence). This CDR3 has 14 residues. J gave up 4 bases and V 6 bases, and 3 bases lay outside the gene matches. CDR3 protein: CASRRDRVTGELFF. The CDR3 bases are TGCGCCAGCAGAAGGGACAGGGTCACCGGGGAGCTGTTTTTT.

The J gene is TRBJ1-5, the V gene TRBV28; no definite D call. Germline CDR1 is MDHEN and CDR2 is SYDVKM. CDR3 length: 15 amino acids. Trimming pared 5 bases from V and 6 bases from J, leaving 17 bases between. CDR3 loop: CASSPGRAGGQPQHF. The DNA of the CDR3 is TGTGCCAGCAGTCCCGGACGGGCGGGAGGTCAGCCCCAGCATTTT.

This clone was seen just once. This chain connects TRBV18 to TRBJ1-2; D unclear. Germline V gives CDR1 KGHSH, CDR2 LQKENI. Deletions cut 2 bases from V and 8 bases from J, with 6 bases between. The CDR3 spans 11 residues. CDR3: CASSPLEGYTF. The CDR3, as DNA: TGTGCCAGCTCACCATTGGAAGGCTACACCTTC.

The chain recombines TRBV9 with TRBJ1-6; D is ambiguous. The V gene lost 0 bases and the J gene lost 8 bases, with 9 bases spanning the gap. This CDR3 contains 14 residues. CDR1 and CDR2 from the germline V gene are SGDLS and YYNGEE. The CDR3 sequence: CASSVGDGDSPLHF. The CDR3 region has the DNA TGTGCCAGCAGCGTAGGAGATGGTGATTCACCCCTCCACTTT. Based on the CDR3 plus reference TRBV9 and TRBJ1-6, the full variable domain is DSGVTQTPKHLITATGQRVTLRCSPRSGDLSVYWYQQSLDQGLQFLIQYYNGEERAKGNILERFSAQQFPDLHSELNLSSLELGDSALYFCASSVGDGDSPLHFGNGTRLTVT.

This CDR3 reads CASSFGPLNQPQHF. DNA of the CDR3: TGTGCCAGCAGTTTCGGTCCCCTTAATCAGCCCCAGCATTTT. The V call is TRBV28, the J call TRBJ1-5; D not resolved. CDR1 and CDR2 (germline): MDHEN, SYDVKM. This CDR3 has 14 amino acids. The germline V and J ends were trimmed by 3 bases and 4 bases, with 10 bases remaining between them.

The chain uses TRBV18 and TRBJ2-3, with TRBD1 identical over 9 bases. The CDR3 runs 15 residues. After removal of 4 bases from V and 1 base from J, the junction contained 3 bases not matched to a gene. CDR1 and CDR2 from the germline V gene are KGHSH and LQKENI. The CDR3 spells CASSRRQGGTDTQYF. CDR3 nucleotide sequence: TGTGCCAGCTCACGCCGACAGGGGGGCACAGATACGCAGTATTTT.

The J gene is TRBJ1-4, the V gene TRBV7-8, with unresolved D. V lost 0 bases, J lost 7 bases, and 15 bases lay in between. The CDR3 is 16 residues long. Per the germline V gene, CDR1 is SGHVS and CDR2 is FQNEAQ. This chain's CDR3 is CASSLANPGMTEKLFF. In DNA form, the CDR3 reads TGTGCCAGCAGCTTAGCGAATCCGGGAATGACTGAAAAACTGTTTTTT.

J is TRBJ2-1 and V is TRBV27, with 9 bases matching TRBD2. The CDR3 sequence is 18 residues long. V trimming: 3 bases; J trimming: 6 bases; junction bases outside the gene matches: 15. Per the germline V gene, CDR1 is MNHEY and CDR2 is SMNVEV (reference sequence). CDR3 amino acids: CASSFTSEPSGVSNEQFF. In DNA form, the CDR3 reads TGTGCCAGCAGTTTCACCTCGGAACCTAGCGGGGTTTCCAATGAGCAGTTCTTC.

The J gene is TRBJ2-7, the V gene TRBV14, with D unclear. In germline, CDR1 is SGHDN, CDR2 FVKESK. The CDR3 consists of 15 residues. V shed 1 base and J shed 5 bases, with 15 bases lying between them. The CDR3 DNA reads TGTGCCAGCAGCCAAGTTCAAGGAAGCAGAAACGAGCAGTACTTC. Protein: CASSQVQGSRNEQYF.

The J gene is TRBJ2-7, the V gene TRBV28; TRBD1 agrees at 9 bases. The junction had 17 bases not matched to a gene; V was cut back by 6 bases and J by 2 bases. The CDR3 extends over 18 amino acids. The germline V gene encodes CDR1 MDHEN and CDR2 SYDVKM. CDR3 amino acids: CASSRNSLPGQGTYEQYF. DNA for the CDR3: TGTGCCAGCAGCCGCAACTCCCTACCGGGACAGGGTACCTACGAGCAGTACTTC.

This chain links TRBV24-1 with TRBJ2-1, with TRBD2 identical over 8 bases. J was trimmed by 0 bases and V by 2 bases; bases with no gene match: 11. Germline loops: CDR1 KGHDR, CDR2 SFDVKD. The CDR3 spans 19 residues. CDR3 in amino acids: CATSDWSSGGLSSYNEQFF. The CDR3 nucleotides are TGTGCCACCAGTGATTGGTCCAGCGGGGGCCTGAGCTCCTACAATGAGCAGTTCTTC.